This T cell receptor beta chain was observed in a study of T cell responses to AZD1222 COVID-19 vaccine. About the study: Second-dose groups at about 4 or about 12 weeks were pooled.

General study results and limits: Sampling captured repertoires only after the peak T cell response.

TCRdb's copy holds only in-frame clones and misses some; the assay was immunoSEQ multiplex PCR. The sample carries about 100,000 clones, around 90% recorded once. Germline V lookup: CDR1 SGHNT, CDR2 YYREEE (reference sequence). This CDR3 has 14 amino acids. V was clipped by 1 base and J by 5 bases; unmatched bases: 5. Notes on this clone: Its antigen is unidentified.

The specimen comprised peripheral blood, sampled on day 0 of AZD1222 vaccination. The chain employs TRBV5-4 and TRBJ1-2; 7 nucleotides line up with TRBD1. This sequence originates from an adult in good health. CDR3: CASSLPQGLYGYTF. In DNA form, the CDR3 reads TGTGCCAGCAGCTTGCCACAGGGGTTATATGGCTACACCTTC.